The 8 T cell receptor beta chains below all came from one sample that was sequenced in a study of quantifying T cell responses using KT2 cells. Overall study context: cDNA was made from DNase-treated RNA using alpha and beta constant primers.

The cDNA 3' end received a ligated oligonucleotide with a UMI. The first PCR ran three to four cycles with an equimolar RC1.1 and RC1.2 beta primer mix. A single record per CDR3 protein comes from TCRdb applying MiXCR to the UMI-ligation and nested PCR reads. The sample records approximately 57,000 distinct CDR3 sequences, around 12% being singletons. Sequencing was carried out using PBMCs spiked with cells of the T cell clone KT2. These receptors were collected from a human donor.

This clonotype was found many times. The rearrangement links TRBV12-3 or TRBV12-4 to TRBJ2-1; 9 bases fit TRBD1. The CDR3 has 15 residues. The junction had 3 bases not matched to a gene; V was cut back by 5 bases and J by 1 base. The CDR3 bases are TGTGCCAGCAGTCAGGGACAGGGATCCTACAATGAGCAGTTCTTC. It translates to CASSQGQGSYNEQFF.

The table lists this clonotype with many counts. The V gene is TRBV2, the J gene TRBJ2-6; the D gene is possibly TRBD2 (5 bases). Germline V lookup: CDR1 SNHLY, CDR2 FYNNEI. Trimming left V 0 bases short and J 0 bases short, with 12 bases between. The CDR3 runs 18 residues. The CDR3 sequence is CASSEARVGYSGANVLTF. In DNA form, the CDR3 reads TGTGCCAGCAGTGAAGCGCGGGTTGGGTACTCTGGGGCCAACGTCCTGACTTTC. Looking up the rest from reference TRBV2 and TRBJ2-6 gives the full variable domain: EPEVTQTPSHQVTQMGQEVILRCVPISNHLYFYWYRQILGQKVEFLVSFYNNEISEKSEIFDDQFSVERPDGSNFTLKIRSTKLEDSAMYFCASSEARVGYSGANVLTFGAGSRLTVL.

The chain couples TRBV13 to TRBJ2-7; the D gene is possibly TRBD2 (5 bases). In germline, CDR1 is PRHDT, CDR2 FYEKMQ (reference sequence). CDR3 length: 14 residues. Trimming removed 0 bases from V and 3 bases from J, with 9 bases in between. In nucleotides, the CDR3 is TGTGCCAGCAGCTTAGGGGGGAGAGGCTACGAGCAGTACTTC. Translation gives CASSLGGRGYEQYF.

This clonotype was found many times. J is TRBJ2-5 and V is TRBV7-2; 8 positions match TRBD2. The ends lost 2 bases at V and 5 bases at J; junction bases unmatched: 7. The CDR3 extends over 15 amino acids. Per germline, CDR1 SGHTA and CDR2 FQGNSA. The CDR3 bases are TGTGCCAGCAGCTTATCCCCCGGGGGGGCGGAGACCCAGTACTTC. This sequence encodes CASSLSPGGAETQYF.

The table lists this clonotype with a few counts. The V call is TRBV2, the J call TRBJ1-3, with TRBD1 matching 11 bases. From germline, CDR1 is SNHLY and CDR2 FYNNEI. The trim removed 8 bases at V and 4 bases at J, leaving 7 bases unmatched. There are 15 residues in the CDR3. The CDR3 region has the DNA TGTGCCAGCCGGACAGGGGGCTCGAAAGGAAACACCATATATTTT. This codes for CASRTGGSKGNTIYF.

This clonotype has only a few counts. This chain uses TRBV20-1 with TRBJ2-1, with 12 positions matching TRBD2. Germline V lookup: CDR1 DFQATT, CDR2 SNEGSKA (reference sequence). Trimming cost V 5 bases and J 4 bases; bases outside gene matches: 6. The CDR3 extends over 15 amino acids. CDR3 residues: CSAGRLAGVYNEQFF. The CDR3 coding sequence is TGCAGTGCTGGCCGACTAGCGGGGGTATACAATGAGCAGTTCTTC.

This clonotype was detected only a few times. The genes are TRBV12-3 or TRBV12-4 and TRBJ2-5, with 9 bases identical to TRBD2. The junction had 10 bases not matched to a gene; V was cut back by 4 bases and J by 4 bases. This CDR3 contains 16 residues. The CDR3 DNA follows: TGTGCCAGCAGTTCGCGGGAGGGAGGAAGGATAGAGACCCAGTACTTC. Encoded protein: CASSSREGGRIETQYF.

The genes are TRBV7-2 and TRBJ2-2; tentatively, D is TRBD2 (7 bases). V was pared by 4 bases and J by 4 bases, with 13 bases between. Germline assignment: CDR1 SGHTA and CDR2 FQGNSA. The CDR3 has 15 residues. CDR3 bases: TGTGCCAGCAGCTCCCTGGGGGGGGCCACCGGGGAGCTGTTTTTT. This gives the protein CASSSLGGATGELFF. Together with reference TRBV7-2 and TRBJ2-2, the CDR3 gives the full variable domain: GAGVSQSPSNKVTEKGKDVELRCDPISGHTALYWYRQSLGQGLEFLIYFQGNSAPDKSGLPSDRFSAERTGGSVSTLTIQRTQQEDSAVYLCASSSLGGATGELFFGEGSRLTVL.